This T cell receptor (beta chain) was captured by sequencing in a study of beta chain features in type 1 diabetes. Every isolated RNA sample was fully reverse transcribed, so sequencing captured expressed TCRB transcripts. Generated by immunoSEQ multiplex PCR, the TCRdb table keeps only in-frame clones and is missing some. The sample holds 130,000 or so clones, 9.5% to 10% seen once. Findings and caveats of the study: A moderate, significant TCRB CDR3 shortening appeared in type 1 diabetes across four CD4+ subsets. Compared with healthy donors, patients appeared to share more similar naive, central memory and regulatory TCRB repertoires.

Concerning this clone itself: Its antigen is undetermined.

This receptor was taken from a woman aged 40 to 49 in good health. The sample comprised central memory CD4+ T cells from blood.

The CDR3 DNA reads as TGTGCCAGCAGCTCAGGAGGGAACACTGAAGCTTTCTTT. Amino acids: CASSSGGNTEAFF. The rearrangement joins TRBV7-2 to TRBJ1-1; D ambiguous. The germline V and J ends were trimmed by 4 bases and 1 base, with 7 bases remaining between them. Germline V gives CDR1 SGHTA, CDR2 FQGNSA. CDR3 length: 13 residues.